What follows are 15 T cell receptor beta chains derived from one specimen sequenced in a study of blood T cells in healthy people across ages. Through a sample-barcoded 5' primer and a J-beta primer mix, a second PCR was run for roughly 7 to 12 cycles. MiXCR, run by TCRdb on the 5' RACE reads, gives a single entry per CDR3 protein. The sample contains 650,000 to 900,000 distinct CDR3 sequences, approximately 59% of which appear only once. Sequencing was done on a sample of blood. The receptors stem from a man aged 25-40 years in good health.

The chain couples TRBV4-3 to TRBJ2-2, with 8 positions matching TRBD1. The CDR3 spans 17 residues. Germline trimming cut 3 bases from V and 2 bases from J; bases unmatched to any gene: 8. Looked up from germline, CDR1 is LGHNA and CDR2 is YSLEER. Here the CDR3 DNA reads TGCGCCAGCAGCCAGAGCCCGACAGGGGTTAACACCGGGGAGCTGTTTTTT. As protein: CASSQSPTGVNTGELFF.

V and J are TRBV10-3 and TRBJ2-1; D possibly corresponds to TRBD1 (5 bases). V dropped 0 bases and J dropped 0 bases, with 12 bases sitting between them. This CDR3 has 17 residues. Germline V gives CDR1 ENHRY, CDR2 SYGVKD. CDR3 bases: TGTGCCATCAGTGAGTCGGGGCTTTATAGCTCCTACAATGAGCAGTTCTTC. Its translation is CAISESGLYSSYNEQFF.

In its sample, this clonotype was seen a few times. The CDR3 loop is CASKSRTIAGGKNIQYF. DNA for the CDR3: TGTGCCAGCAAATCCCGGACGATAGCGGGGGGGAAGAACATTCAGTACTTC. The rearrangement uses TRBV6-2 or TRBV6-3 and TRBJ2-4; 11 bases align to TRBD2. J gave up 7 bases and V 7 bases, and 15 bases lay outside the gene matches. CDR3 length equals 17 residues. Germline values: CDR1 MNHEY, CDR2 SVGEGT.

The rearrangement uses TRBV6-5 and TRBJ1-5; D is unclear. Trimming stripped 0 bases from V and 2 bases from J, with 17 bases between. Germline lookup yields CDR1 MNHEY and CDR2 SVGAGI. The CDR3 spans 18 residues. As DNA, the CDR3 is TGTGCCAGCAGTTACTCAACCCCTTGGAGGGATGGCAATCAGCCCCAGCATTTT. It is translated as CASSYSTPWRDGNQPQHF.

V gene TRBV6-2 or TRBV6-3 combines with J gene TRBJ2-1; 11 positions match TRBD2. In germline, CDR1 is MNHEY, CDR2 SVGEGT. The CDR3 has 16 amino acids. V was pared by 5 bases and J by 3 bases, with 6 bases of the junction left unmatched. The CDR3 sequence is CASSVTSGGHYNEQFF. The CDR3 nucleotides read TGTGCCAGCAGTGTAACTAGCGGGGGCCACTACAATGAGCAGTTCTTC.

This clonotype was seen a handful of times. The chain uses TRBV28 and TRBJ2-5; 7 bases are a match to TRBD1. Germline values: CDR1 MDHEN, CDR2 SYDVKM. The CDR3 runs to 14 residues. The trim removed 5 bases at V and 2 bases at J, leaving 5 bases unmatched. CDR3 in amino acids: CASSLGQEQETQYF. CDR3 DNA sequence: TGTGCCAGCAGTCTTGGACAGGAACAAGAGACCCAGTACTTC.

This clonotype appeared a few times. The J gene is TRBJ2-7, the V gene TRBV25-1; D may be TRBD2 (6 bases). The CDR3 has 13 amino acids. The germline V and J ends were trimmed by 4 bases and 3 bases, with 10 bases remaining between them. Germline V gene data show CDR1 as MGHDK and CDR2 as SYGVNS. The CDR3 DNA reads as TGTGCCAGCAGTGGCAGGGAGGTCTACGAGCAGTACTTC. As protein: CASSGREVYEQYF.

This clonotype showed up just a few times. The CDR3 is CATSRQGSNQPQHF. CDR3 in DNA: TGTGCCACCAGCAGACAGGGAAGCAATCAGCCCCAGCATTTT. This rearrangement joins TRBV15 to TRBJ1-5; D perhaps matches TRBD1 (5 bases). Germline loops: CDR1 LNHNV, CDR2 YYDKDF (reference sequence). The length of the CDR3 is 14 residues. The V and J ends lost 2 bases and 1 base respectively, with 6 bases between them.

For the CDR3, the DNA is TGTGCCAGCAGCTATGGGGGGGAGTACAATGAGCAGTTCTTC. This encodes CASSYGGEYNEQFF. The rearrangement links TRBV7-3 to TRBJ2-1, with 7 bases identical to TRBD2. Germline V CDR1 and CDR2: SGHTA, FQGTGA. The CDR3 has 14 amino acids. Trimming cost V 4 bases and J 4 bases; bases outside gene matches: 4.

The V gene is TRBV5-1, the J gene TRBJ2-5; D is unresolved. Germline values: CDR1 SGHRS, CDR2 YFSETQ. CDR3 length: 15 residues. V lost 2 bases, J lost 3 bases, and 14 bases lay in between. The DNA for the CDR3 is TGCGCCAGCAGCTTACTCGGACGGAAAGAAGAGACCCAGTACTTC. It translates to CASSLLGRKEETQYF.

The chain uses TRBV7-2 and TRBJ2-4; 9 positions match TRBD2. The last part of the DNA fits TRBJ2-7 better; the J call may be wrong. There are 15 residues in the CDR3. CDR1 SGHTA and CDR2 FQGNSA come from the germline V gene. The CDR3 sequence is CASSLASGGNYEQYF. The CDR3 bases are TGTGCCAGCAGCTTAGCTAGCGGGGGAAATTACGAGCAGTACTTC.

This chain links TRBV28 with TRBJ2-4, with D possibly being TRBD2 (5 bases). The CDR3 consists of 14 residues. The germline V gene has CDR1 MDHEN and CDR2 SYDVKM. The V and J ends lost 7 bases and 2 bases respectively, with 12 bases between them. The CDR3 DNA reads TGTGCCAGCACCACGGAGGTTACCAAAAACATTCAGTACTTC. Residues: CASTTEVTKNIQYF.

The rearrangement joins TRBV4-2 to TRBJ2-4, with TRBD2 identical over 7 bases. CDR1 LGHNA and CDR2 YNFKEQ come from the germline V gene. The CDR3 covers 18 residues. V lost 0 bases and J lost 3; bases outside the gene matches: 11. CDR3 amino acids: CASSQDTSGALGKNIQYF. The CDR3 DNA follows: TGTGCCAGCAGCCAAGATACCAGCGGGGCTCTAGGCAAAAACATTCAGTACTTC.

A few counts support this clonotype. The genes are TRBV27 and TRBJ2-3; 12 bases agree with TRBD2. The CDR3 loop spans 16 amino acids. With V trimmed by 5 bases and J by 0 bases, 3 bases remained unmatched. The germline V gene encodes CDR1 MNHEY and CDR2 SMNVEV (reference sequence). In nucleotides, the CDR3 is TGTGCCAGCAGTACTCTAGCGGGGGGGAGCACAGATACGCAGTATTTT. Translated: CASSTLAGGSTDTQYF.

CDR3: CASSTRDRENTEAFF. CDR3 sequence (DNA): TGTGCCAGCAGCACCCGGGACAGGGAGAACACTGAAGCTTTCTTT. This chain connects TRBV7-3 to TRBJ1-1; 9 positions agree with TRBD1. The CDR3 length is 15 residues. Germline CDR1 SGHTA, CDR2 FQGTGA. With V trimmed by 5 bases and J by 1 base, 5 bases remained unmatched.